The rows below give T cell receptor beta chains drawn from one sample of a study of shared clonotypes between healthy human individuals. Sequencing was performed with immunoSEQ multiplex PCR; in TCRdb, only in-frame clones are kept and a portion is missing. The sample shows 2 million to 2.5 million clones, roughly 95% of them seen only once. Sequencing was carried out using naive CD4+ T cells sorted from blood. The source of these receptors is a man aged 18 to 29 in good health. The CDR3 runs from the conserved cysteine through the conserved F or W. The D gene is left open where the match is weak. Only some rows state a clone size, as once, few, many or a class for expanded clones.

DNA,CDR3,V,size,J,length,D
TGTGCCAGCAGCTTAGGACTACAAGAGACCCAGTACTTC,CASSLGLQETQYF,TRBV11-3,-,TRBJ2-5,13,-
TGTGCCAGCAGCTTCAAAATAGTGGGCATTCAGTACTTC,CASSFKIVGIQYF,TRBV21-1,-,TRBJ2-4,13,-
TGTGCCATCAGTGCACCAGCGGGCTCTACCTACGAGCAGTACTTC,CAISAPAGSTYEQYF,TRBV10-3,-,TRBJ2-7,15,-
TGTGCCAGCTCACTAACGACAGATATGAACACTGAAGCTTTCTTT,CASSLTTDMNTEAFF,TRBV18,few,TRBJ1-1,15,-
TGTGCCAGCAGCCCGGCGGGGGGCAAGTACGAGCAGTACTTC,CASSPAGGKYEQYF,TRBV7-9,once,TRBJ2-7,14,TRBD2
TGTGCCAGCAGCGAGGACTTTAATTCACCCCTCCACTTT,CASSEDFNSPLHF,TRBV28,-,TRBJ1-6,13,-
TGTGCCAGCAGTGGCGAACAGGGACCCTACGAGCAGTACTTC,CASSGEQGPYEQYF,TRBV2,once,TRBJ2-7,14,-
TGTGCCATCAGTGATCGGCTAAGCGGTATCTACGAGCAGTACTTC,CAISDRLSGIYEQYF,TRBV10-3,-,TRBJ2-7,15,-
TGCGCCAGCAGTAACAGGGAAGTTGGGGCCAACGTCCTGACTTTC,CASSNREVGANVLTF,TRBV5-1,-,TRBJ2-6,15,-
TGCGCCAGCAGCTTGGCCGGCATTAATGAAAAACTGTTTTTT,CASSLAGINEKLFF,TRBV5-1,-,TRBJ1-4,14,-
TGTGCCTGGAGTGCAGGGGGTACGGTAAATCAGCCCCAGCATTTT,CAWSAGGTVNQPQHF,TRBV30,-,TRBJ1-5,15,TRBD1
TGTGCCAGCAGCTCCGGACTAGCGGGAAGGTCTACGCAGTATTTT,CASSSGLAGRSTQYF,TRBV5-6,once,TRBJ2-3,15,TRBD2
TGCGCCAGCAGCCCCCAGGGGGGTTTATCGGAGACCCAGTACTTC,CASSPQGGLSETQYF,TRBV5-1,-,TRBJ2-5,15,-
TGCAGCGTTAGAGGGCGCCTCCAAGAGACCCAGTACTTC,CSVRGRLQETQYF,TRBV29-1,-,TRBJ2-5,13,-
TGTGCCAGCAGGGACAGGGAGAACAATCAGCCCCAGCATTTT,CASRDRENNQPQHF,TRBV6-5,-,TRBJ1-5,14,TRBD1
TGTGCCAGCAGTAGCGGGAGGTTCCGCGAGCAGTACTTC,CASSSGRFREQYF,TRBV2,-,TRBJ2-7,13,TRBD2
TGCAGCGTTGAACTTCGGCGGATGAACACTGAAGCTTTCTTT,CSVELRRMNTEAFF,TRBV29-1,-,TRBJ1-1,14,-
TGTGCCAGCAGTTTAACTCCGGGAGGGCCCCACGAGCAGTACTTC,CASSLTPGGPHEQYF,TRBV27,-,TRBJ2-7,15,TRBD2
TGTGCCAGTAGTAAGGACAGCATAGCTGAAGCTTTCTTT,CASSKDSIAEAFF,TRBV19,-,TRBJ1-1,13,-
TGTGCCAGCAGTGTCGGAGGAGGCGAGCAGTACTTC,CASSVGGGEQYF,TRBV2,-,TRBJ2-7,12,-
TGCGCCAGCAGCTCGGATTCCCGGGCCAGGCCCTACGAGCAGTACTTC,CASSSDSRARPYEQYF,TRBV5-1,-,TRBJ2-7,16,-
TGTGCCAGCAGCCAAGACCGGCTAGCGGGGGTTTACGAGCAGTACTTC,CASSQDRLAGVYEQYF,TRBV4-2,-,TRBJ2-7,16,TRBD2
TGTGCCAGCAGCTATACAGCGGCCGGCACAGATACGCAGTATTTT,CASSYTAAGTDTQYF,TRBV5-4,once,TRBJ2-3,15,-
TGTGCCAGCAGCTCTCTGGTCGGGGGTTTTACGCAGTATTTT,CASSSLVGGFTQYF,TRBV7-2,-,TRBJ2-3,14,-
TGCGCCAGCAGCTTGGACAGGGTTGACAATTCACCCCTCCACTTT,CASSLDRVDNSPLHF,TRBV5-1,-,TRBJ1-6,15,-
TGTGCCAGCAGGGACATCGTGAGCTCCTATAATTCACCCCTCCACTTT,CASRDIVSSYNSPLHF,TRBV27,-,TRBJ1-6,16,-
TGTGCCACCAGCGTAGGGGACACTGAAGCTTTCTTT,CATSVGDTEAFF,TRBV15,-,TRBJ1-1,12,-
TGTGCCAGCTTCTCCGGACGGATTAACTATGGCTACACCTTC,CASFSGRINYGYTF,TRBV19,few,TRBJ1-2,14,-
TGTGCCAGCAGCGTAGGGCTCGGGCTAGCGGGGGGCTACGAGCAGTACTTC,CASSVGLGLAGGYEQYF,TRBV9,-,TRBJ2-7,17,TRBD2
TGCGCCAGCAGCCAAGGGGGGACCCATAACACTGAAGCTTTCTTT,CASSQGGTHNTEAFF,TRBV4-1,-,TRBJ1-1,15,-
TGCGCCAGCAGCCCTGGGGTTCTCTCCTACGAGCAGTACTTC,CASSPGVLSYEQYF,TRBV4-1,-,TRBJ2-7,14,-
TGTGCCAGCAGCTCGCCGCCATCGCCCCTCCACTTT,CASSSPPSPLHF,TRBV7-9,-,TRBJ1-6,12,-
TGTGCCAGCAGTTACTCCTCCCGGAATTCACCCCTCCACTTT,CASSYSSRNSPLHF,TRBV6-6,-,TRBJ1-6,14,-
TGTGCCAGCAGCTCTTTTAGCGCAGGGGGTCTAATCGACGAGCAGTACTTC,CASSSFSAGGLIDEQYF,TRBV7-9,-,TRBJ2-7,17,TRBD1
TGTGCCGACAAAACACAGGGTAAGTACGAGCAGTACTTC,CADKTQGKYEQYF,TRBV21-1,once,TRBJ2-7,13,-
TGTGCCATCAGTGATTCGGGGGGCCAGAATGAGCAGTTCTTC,CAISDSGGQNEQFF,TRBV10-3,-,TRBJ2-1,14,-
TGTGCCATCAGTGTGGGCGCGGAGGGACATTCGGGCAATCAGCCCCAGCATTTT,CAISVGAEGHSGNQPQHF,TRBV10-3,-,TRBJ1-5,18,-
TGCGCCAGCAGCTCCCTACTCGGGACTGAAGCTTTCTTT,CASSSLLGTEAFF,TRBV5-1,-,TRBJ1-1,13,-
TGTGCCAGCAGCTTAGACGGAATCTATGGCTACACCTTC,CASSLDGIYGYTF,TRBV7-9,few,TRBJ1-2,13,-
TGTGCCAGCAGCGCTCCGGGACAGGGGGCGGTGGGTACGCAGTATTTT,CASSAPGQGAVGTQYF,TRBV25-1,-,TRBJ2-3,16,TRBD1
TGTGCCACAGGAGGCGGGTGGGGGACCGGGGAGCTGTTTTTT,CATGGGWGTGELFF,TRBV6-1,-,TRBJ2-2,14,-
TGCGCCAGCAGCCATGGGGACCGTACGAACACTGAAGCTTTCTTT,CASSHGDRTNTEAFF,TRBV4-3,-,TRBJ1-1,15,-
TGTGCCAGCAGCTTGGCTGGGCTTTCACCCCTCCACTTT,CASSLAGLSPLHF,TRBV5-6,-,TRBJ1-6,13,-
TGCAGTGGTCGTGGGGGCAGTGAAGCTTTCTTT,CSGRGGSEAFF,TRBV20-1,-,TRBJ1-1,11,-
TGCGCCAGCAGTCCAGCCGGACTAGCGGGGGGCCGGATTACTTCCTACAATGAGCAGTTCTTC,CASSPAGLAGGRITSYNEQFF,TRBV10-1,-,TRBJ2-1,21,TRBD2
TGCGCCAGCAGCTTGGGCCCCAATCAGCCCCAGCATTTT,CASSLGPNQPQHF,TRBV5-1,-,TRBJ1-5,13,-
TGTGCCAGCAGCCTAGAGAGCTCCTATAATTCACCCCTCCACTTT,CASSLESSYNSPLHF,TRBV5-4,once,TRBJ1-6,15,-
TGCGCCAGCAGCCAAGGAGGGAACCTTGCCAATCAGCCCCAGCATTTT,CASSQGGNLANQPQHF,TRBV4-3,-,TRBJ1-5,16,-